This T cell receptor beta chain was retrieved from a study of cytomegalovirus exposure and HLA in healthy donors. Study-wide points: In a later analysis, a genetic analysis reported fewer productive-TCR N-insertions in an Asian-associated ancestry cluster than the cohort average. Listed as cytomegalovirus-associated were 150 or so TCR beta chains. Association of a missense DCLRE1C variant with TCR beta V- and J-gene trimming was reported in a later analysis.

Unrecorded immune exposure was likely among donors, who were nominally healthy when sampled. J was trimmed by 4 bases and V by 5 bases; bases with no gene match: 10. Germline V gene data show CDR1 as SEHNR and CDR2 as FQNEAQ (reference sequence). The CDR3 contains 15 residues. Points on this clone: Its antigen is undetermined.

Researchers ran the PCR with 60 Vbeta and 13 Jbeta primers. Sequencing used immunoSEQ multiplex PCR; TCRdb keeps in-frame clones, though not all of them. The record lists about 130,000 clones, of which the ten most abundant hold about 2%. The specimen was PBMCs. The clonotype comes from a middle-aged man in good health and CMV-seronegative. The chain combines TRBV7-9 with TRBJ2-7, with 8 bases that match TRBD1. The CDR3 bases are TGTGCCAGCAGCCCGCGGACAGGGCATATTTACGAGCAGTACTTC. Translated, it gives CASSPRTGHIYEQYF.